These 16 T cell receptor beta chains were sequenced from one sample in a study of Graves' ophthalmopathy and Graves' hyperthyroidism. As the template, RNA transcripts were used to amplify TCR beta CDR3 regions. First-round RT-PCR relied on HTBI primers, and a second-round multiplex PCR came next. One entry per CDR3 protein, called by TCRdb with MiXCR from the multiplex PCR reads. The table lists 200,000 to 250,000 distinct CDR3 sequences, around 45% of them singletons, with roughly 50% in the top ten. Sequenced material: peripheral blood. The receptors were gathered from an adult man with Graves' ophthalmopathy.

The chain employs TRBV7-2 and TRBJ1-2; D ambiguous. V was trimmed by 6 bases and J by 8 bases, leaving 10 bases between them. This CDR3 spans 11 amino acids. Germline V lookup: CDR1 SGHTA, CDR2 FQGNSA. CDR3 DNA sequence: TGTGCCAGCAGGAGCGGTTGGGGCTACACCTTC. This gives the protein CASRSGWGYTF.

The V and J genes are TRBV12-3 or TRBV12-4 and TRBJ2-7; TRBD1 matches 9 bases. The junction had 5 bases not matched to a gene; V was cut back by 6 bases and J by 5 bases. This CDR3 has 13 residues. In DNA, the CDR3 is TGTGCCAGCAGGGGACAGGGATGCAACGAGCAGTACTTC. Its protein product is CASRGQGCNEQYF.

This rearrangement joins TRBV6-5 to TRBJ1-5; TRBD1 matches at 7 bases. This CDR3 has 15 amino acids. V lost 7 bases, J lost 0 bases, and 6 bases stayed unmatched. Germline V gives CDR1 MNHEY, CDR2 SVGAGI. CDR3 amino acids: CASNPTGYSNQPQHF. DNA for the CDR3: TGTGCCAGCAACCCGACAGGGTATAGCAATCAGCCCCAGCATTTT.

The J gene is TRBJ1-4, the V gene TRBV24-1; 8 bases align to TRBD1. Germline CDR1 reads KGHDR; CDR2 reads SFDVKD. The CDR3 covers 15 residues. The trim removed 4 bases at V and 5 bases at J, leaving 5 bases unmatched. The CDR3 bases are TGTGCCACCAGTGACAGGACAGGGCTAAATGAAAAACTGTTTTTT. Translated, it gives CATSDRTGLNEKLFF.

The chain couples TRBV7-9 to TRBJ2-7; maybe TRBD1 (7 bases). The CDR3 totals 15 residues. Trimming took 1 base from V and 4 from J, leaving 14 bases between them. CDR1 SEHNR and CDR2 FQNEAQ come from the germline V gene (reference sequence). The CDR3: CASSLGFRGEYEQYF. In DNA, the CDR3 is TGTGCCAGCAGCTTAGGTTTCAGGGGGGAGTACGAGCAGTACTTC.

The chain carries TRBV9 and TRBJ1-3; 9 bases align to TRBD1. The CDR3 totals 15 residues. V trimming: 2 bases; J trimming: 4 bases; junction bases outside the gene matches: 4. In germline, CDR1 is SGDLS, CDR2 YYNGEE. The CDR3 DNA reads as TGTGCCAGCAGCGTTGACAGGGGGTCCGGAAACACCATATATTTT. Amino acids: CASSVDRGSGNTIYF.

The chain uses TRBV7-3 and TRBJ1-6; D uncertain. V was shortened by 2 bases and J by 9 bases, with 14 bases between the two germline ends. CDR3 length: 15 residues. Germline V gene lookup returns CDR1 SGHTA and CDR2 FQGTGA. Here the CDR3 DNA reads TGTGCCAGCAGCTTAGATTCCGCGGGTGGTTCACCCCTCCACTTT. It is translated as CASSLDSAGGSPLHF.

V usage is TRBV19 and J usage is TRBJ1-6; D is perhaps TRBD1 (5 bases). This CDR3 is built from 14 residues. V lost 3 bases and J 14 bases, leaving 17 bases between the germline ends. Germline-derived CDR1 and CDR2 are LNHDA and SQIVND (reference sequence). This CDR3 is CASSIGTLLSSLHF. The CDR3 DNA reads as TGTGCCAGTAGTATCGGGACCCTTCTCAGTTCCCTCCACTTT.

This clonotype was counted only a few times. J is TRBJ2-5 and V is TRBV6-6; D remains ambiguous. V dropped 0 bases and J dropped 7 bases, with 12 bases sitting between them. The CDR3 runs 14 residues. Germline CDR1 is MNHNY and CDR2 is SVGAGI (reference sequence). DNA for the CDR3: TGTGCCAGCAGTTACTCGGATCGCCGCGGGACCCAGTACTTC. This sequence encodes CASSYSDRRGTQYF.

V and J are TRBV20-1 and TRBJ2-7; no clear D. V was cut by 8 bases and J by 1 base, with 9 bases left in between. CDR3 length: 11 amino acids. In germline, CDR1 is DFQATT, CDR2 SNEGSKA (reference sequence). CDR3 bases: TGCAGTCCCTACCTATCCTACGAGCAGTACTTC. This codes for CSPYLSYEQYF.

This chain connects TRBV19 to TRBJ1-5; TRBD1 aligns across 9 bases. The germline CDR1 and CDR2 sequences are LNHDA and SQIVND (reference sequence). Trimming took 5 bases from V and 2 from J; bases not matched to a gene: 10. CDR3 length: 17 residues. CDR3 loop: CASSLYTGGEGNQPQHF. In DNA form, the CDR3 reads TGTGCCAGTAGTCTTTATACAGGGGGCGAGGGCAATCAGCCCCAGCATTTT.

This clonotype was picked up a small number of times. This chain uses TRBV7-8 with TRBJ2-7; tentatively, D is TRBD1 or TRBD2 (5 bases each). The ends were cut back, 8 bases at V and 0 bases at J, with 14 bases in the middle. The germline V gene has CDR1 SGHVS and CDR2 FQNEAQ. The CDR3 runs to 14 residues. This CDR3 reads CASGRDPSSYEQYF. In DNA form, the CDR3 reads TGTGCCAGCGGCCGGGACCCCAGCTCCTACGAGCAGTACTTC.

J is TRBJ2-7 and V is TRBV19; D remains unclear. The V and J ends lost 1 base and 1 base respectively, with 8 bases between them. This CDR3 has 14 amino acids. Germline V gene data show CDR1 as LNHDA and CDR2 as SQIVND (reference sequence). CDR3 nucleotides: TGTGCCAGTAGTATAGGATCCTTATCCTACGAGCAGTACTTC. Translating gives CASSIGSLSYEQYF.

Details on this clonotype: At one end the junction does not follow the germline gene, possibly because of a read error. V gene TRBV7-9 combines with J gene TRBJ2-5; D is unresolved. This CDR3 has 10 residues. The germline gives CDR1 SEHNR, CDR2 FQNEAQ (reference sequence). The CDR3 region is CASSLAGQNF. As DNA, the CDR3 is TGTGCCAGCAGCTTAGCCGGCCAGAACTTC. The whole variable domain, remainder taken from reference TRBV7-9 and TRBJ2-5, is DTGVSQNPRHKITKRGQNVTFRCDPISEHNRLYWYRQTLGQGPEFLTYFQNEAQLEKSRLLSDRFSAERPKGSFSTLEIQRTEQGDSAMYLCASSLAGQNFGPGTRLLVL.

The sample holds many counts of this clonotype. The chain links TRBV7-2 to TRBJ1-5, with D maybe TRBD1 (5 bases). Germline V lookup: CDR1 SGHTA, CDR2 FQGNSA. The V end was cut by 6 bases, the J end by 7 bases, with 13 bases between. The CDR3 runs 13 residues. CDR3 region: CASSKGRDQPQHF. DNA of the CDR3: TGTGCCAGCAGTAAGGGGAGGGACCAGCCCCAGCATTTT.

The rearrangement uses TRBV5-1 and TRBJ1-1; D ambiguous. This CDR3 is 15 amino acids long. V was trimmed by 0 bases and J by 4 bases, leaving 13 bases between them. Germline CDR1 reads SGHRS; CDR2 reads YFSETQ. This CDR3 reads CASSLGGMESTEAFF. The CDR3 DNA follows: TGCGCCAGCAGCTTGGGTGGGATGGAGAGCACTGAAGCTTTCTTT.